This TCR beta chain was profiled in a study of sequential checkpoint blockade in melanoma. The data were produced by immunoSEQ multiplex PCR, yet TCRdb's version contains in-frame clones alone and is incomplete. The table lists about 38,000 clones, 70% to 90% of them singletons. This CDR3 is 15 amino acids long. The germline CDR1 and CDR2 sequences are SGHTA and FQGNSA. J was trimmed by 0 bases and V by 3 bases; bases with no gene match: 3. Sample treatment: randomized to nivolumab then ipilimumab (arm A) or the reverse (arm B). The sample consisted of CD8+ T cells sorted from blood (inferred from file names), taken from a patient given nivolumab and ipilimumab in sequence. The chain combines TRBV7-2 with TRBJ2-7; 9 bases are shared with TRBD2. The sequence derives from a human donor with melanoma. This chain's CDR3 is CASSFSGRGSYEQYF. The CDR3 DNA reads TGTGCCAGCAGCTTTAGCGGGAGAGGCTCCTACGAGCAGTACTTC.